These 2 T cell receptor beta chains came from one sample sequenced in a study of T cells in Graves' hyperthyroidism and ophthalmopathy. TCR beta CDR3 regions were amplified from RNA transcripts. With the HTBI primer set, the TCR CDR3 went through a first round of RT-PCR. From the multiplex PCR reads, TCRdb called clonotypes with MiXCR, one entry per CDR3 protein. The table includes more than 300,000 distinct CDR3 sequences, roughly 17% detected once. The specimen sequenced was blood. Source of these receptors: a woman aged 25-40 years with Graves' hyperthyroidism that later progressed to Graves' ophthalmopathy.

The sample holds a few counts of this clonotype. CDR3 protein: CASREWYEQFF. Written as DNA, the CDR3 is TGTGCCAGCAGGGAGTGGTATGAGCAGTTCTTC. This sequence joins TRBV25-1 and TRBJ2-1, with D unclear. Germline-derived CDR1 and CDR2 are MGHDK and SYGVNS. The V end lost 6 bases, the J end lost 8 bases, and 8 bases lay between the germline ends. The CDR3 has 11 amino acids.

V and J are TRBV5-1 and TRBJ2-2, with 9 bases aligning to TRBD1. CDR3 length: 15 residues. J was trimmed by 4 bases and V by 6 bases; bases with no gene match: 7. Germline V gene lookup returns CDR1 SGHRS and CDR2 YFSETQ. CDR3 sequence (DNA): TGCGCCAGCACCCAGGACAGGGGCGTCACCGGGGAGCTGTTTTTT. This encodes CASTQDRGVTGELFF.